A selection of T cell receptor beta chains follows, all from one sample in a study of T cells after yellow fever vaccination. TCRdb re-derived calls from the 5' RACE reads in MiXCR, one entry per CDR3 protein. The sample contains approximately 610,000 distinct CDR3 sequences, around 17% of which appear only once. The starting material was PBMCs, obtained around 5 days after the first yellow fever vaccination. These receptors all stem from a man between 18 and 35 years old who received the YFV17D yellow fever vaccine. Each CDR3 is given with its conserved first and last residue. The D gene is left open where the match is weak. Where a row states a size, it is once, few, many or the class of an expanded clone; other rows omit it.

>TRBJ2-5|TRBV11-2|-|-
TGTGCCAGCAGCTCCCCGGACGGGAGCGGATACCAAGAGACCCAGTACTTC
CASSSPDGSGYQETQYF
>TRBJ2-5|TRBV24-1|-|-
TGTGCCACCAGTGATTCTCACCGGGGAAACCAAGAGACCCAGTACTTC
CATSDSHRGNQETQYF
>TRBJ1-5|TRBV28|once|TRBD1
TGTGCCAGCAGTTTCGCCCCGGGACAGGGGAATGGCAATCAGCCCCAGCATTTT
CASSFAPGQGNGNQPQHF
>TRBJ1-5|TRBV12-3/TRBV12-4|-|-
TGTGCCAGCAGTCCCCGAGACTTACCTAGCAATCAGCCCCAGCATTTT
CASSPRDLPSNQPQHF
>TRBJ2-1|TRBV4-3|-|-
TGCGCCAGCAGCCAAGGGCTAGGGCCCTACAATGAGCAGTTCTTC
CASSQGLGPYNEQFF
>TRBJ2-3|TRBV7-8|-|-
TGTGCCAGCAGCTTAAACTCGGGGTCGGTTGCAGATACGCAGTATTTT
CASSLNSGSVADTQYF
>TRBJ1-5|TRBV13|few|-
TGTGCCAGCAGCGCCCGCTTTGGGCCCCAGCATTTT
CASSARFGPQHF
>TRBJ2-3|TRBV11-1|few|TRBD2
TGTGCCAGCAGCTTAGTAGCTAGCGGGGGGACTCCGCACACAGATACGCAGTATTTT
CASSLVASGGTPHTDTQYF
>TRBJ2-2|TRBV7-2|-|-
TGTGCCAGCAGCTTAACTGCGGGGAACACCGGGGAGCTGTTTTTT
CASSLTAGNTGELFF
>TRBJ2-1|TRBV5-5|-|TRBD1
TGTGCCAGCAGCCCCGGGACAGGGTTCATGGGTGAGCAGTTCTTC
CASSPGTGFMGEQFF
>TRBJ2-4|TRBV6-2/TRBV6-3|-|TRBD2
TGTGCCAGCAGTTTCTCGACTAGCGGGGGGGGCGAGATAGCCAAAAACATTCAGTACTTC
CASSFSTSGGGEIAKNIQYF
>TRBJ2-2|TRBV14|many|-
TGTGCCAGCAGCCAAGTCCCCACGAACACCGGGGAGCTGTTTTTT
CASSQVPTNTGELFF
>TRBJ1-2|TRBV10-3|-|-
TGTGCCATCAGGGGTGGGGTTCTTGGCGGCTACACCTTC
CAIRGGVLGGYTF
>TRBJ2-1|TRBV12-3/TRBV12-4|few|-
TGTGCCACCGAGGGGCCTCACGGCGATGAGCAGTTCTTC
CATEGPHGDEQFF
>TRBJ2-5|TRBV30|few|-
TGTGCCTGGAGTGATCTAGCTCGGGAGACCCAGTACTTC
CAWSDLARETQYF
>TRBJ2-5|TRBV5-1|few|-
TGCGCCAGCAGCCCGGGGACTGCAGAGACCCAGTACTTC
CASSPGTAETQYF
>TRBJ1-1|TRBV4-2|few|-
TGTGCCAGCAGCCAAGAAAGGGGGGTTGGCACTGAAGCTTTCTTT
CASSQERGVGTEAFF
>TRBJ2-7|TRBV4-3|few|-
TGCGCCAGCAGCCAAGATCACGGGACGGAGGTCTGCTTC
CASSQDHGTEVCF